The clone carrying this T cell receptor (beta chain) was recorded at least ten times. Antigen specificity is unknown. Cell sorting was applied to PBMCs, and CD4+ and CD8+ T cells were collected. These data come from a study of CD8+ T cells in alopecia areata. Study details: Those patients who were treated received oral tofacitinib, which was given at 5 to 10 mg twice daily for moderate-to-severe alopecia areata. Broader study findings: Patients shared TCRs less clearly than mice did, possibly for HLA-related reasons. Clonality was higher in lesional than normal scalp, especially in alopecia totalis/universalis.

Reverse transcription of extracted RNA yielded cDNA, which provided the sequencing template. Sequenced by immunoSEQ multiplex PCR; TCRdb stores in-frame clones only, minus some. This table holds more than 95,000 clones, 35% to 45% found once. The TCR was taken from a human donor with alopecia areata. Sequencing used CD4+ T cells sorted from blood.

CDR3 residues: CASRRREEKLFF. CDR3 DNA sequence: TGTGCCAGCCGCCGGCGGGAGGAAAAACTGTTTTTT. This chain connects TRBV7-9 to TRBJ1-4; D is undetermined. V shed 8 bases and J shed 8 bases, with 12 bases lying between them. CDR1 is SEHNR and CDR2 is FQNEAQ in the germline V gene (reference sequence). The CDR3 length is 12 residues.